A selection of T cell receptor beta chains follows, all from one sample in a study of cytomegalovirus exposure and HLA in healthy donors. The method was immunoSEQ multiplex PCR; TCRdb's version includes in-frame clones alone and lacks a portion of them. The table shows roughly 120,000 clones, with 88% occurring only once. The material sequenced was PBMCs. These receptors came from a man in his late teens or twenties in good health and CMV-seropositive. Both conserved end residues are part of each CDR3. The D gene is left open where the match is weak. Rows give clone size only sometimes, using once, few, many, or a class for an expanded clone.

D gene | J gene | V gene | clone size | CDR3 DNA | CDR3 protein
TRBD2 | TRBJ2-1 | TRBV5-4 | - | TGTGCCAGCAGTGGGGCTAGCGGACGTTCCTCCTACAATGAGCAGTTCTTC | CASSGASGRSSYNEQFF
- | TRBJ1-1 | TRBV7-2 | - | TGTGCCAGCAGCCCCCAGGGATGGCCTGAAGCTTTCTTT | CASSPQGWPEAFF
TRBD1 | TRBJ2-6 | TRBV19 | - | TGTGCCAGTAGCTTACAGGGGACCATGCCCTCTGGGGCCAACGTCCTGACTTTC | CASSLQGTMPSGANVLTF
TRBD1 | TRBJ2-1 | TRBV7-6 | - | TGTGCCAGCAGCTTAGTGTCAGGGGGCTTCGGTGAGCAGTTCTTC | CASSLVSGGFGEQFF
- | TRBJ1-3 | TRBV5-6 | - | TGTGCCAGCAGCTTGGAGGGGATTGGTGGAAACACCATATATTTT | CASSLEGIGGNTIYF
TRBD1 | TRBJ1-5 | TRBV27 | - | TGTGCCAGCAGTCCACAGGGGGTTAGAGGTCAGCCCCAGCATTTT | CASSPQGVRGQPQHF
- | TRBJ1-1 | TRBV7-2 | - | TGTGCCAGCAACCCTCAGGGAAGAACTGAAGCTTTCTTT | CASNPQGRTEAFF
TRBD1 | TRBJ1-1 | TRBV9 | - | TGTGCCAGCAGCGGGCGACAGGGGCCCTACACTGAAGCTTTCTTT | CASSGRQGPYTEAFF
TRBD1 | TRBJ1-2 | TRBV5-4 | - | TGTGCCAGCAGCCCCGGGACAGGGGAAGCTAACTATGGCTACACCTTC | CASSPGTGEANYGYTF
- | TRBJ2-2 | TRBV19 | - | TGTGCCAGTAGCGCGACTTCAAACACCGGGGAGCTGTTTTTT | CASSATSNTGELFF
TRBD1 | TRBJ1-2 | TRBV27 | - | TGTGCCAGCAGTCTCGACAGGGGGCTCGCTGGCTACACCTTC | CASSLDRGLAGYTF
- | TRBJ1-2 | TRBV6-5 | - | TGTGCCAGCAGTTACACGGGAGGCGCCGGATTCTATGGCTACACCTTC | CASSYTGGAGFYGYTF
- | TRBJ1-2 | TRBV6-6 | - | TGTGCCAGCAGCCAGGATCATGGCGTGCCCTTCTATGGCTACACCTTC | CASSQDHGVPFYGYTF
TRBD1 | TRBJ1-1 | TRBV19 | once | TGTGCCAGTAGTTCCGGACAGGGATACACTGAAGCTTTCTTT | CASSSGQGYTEAFF
TRBD1 | TRBJ2-5 | TRBV6-5 | - | TGTGCCAGCAGTCTGTGGACAGGGCAAGAGACCCAGTACTTC | CASSLWTGQETQYF
- | TRBJ2-1 | TRBV9 | - | TGTGCCAGCAGCGTAGGGGAGAACAATGAGCAGTTCTTC | CASSVGENNEQFF
TRBD1 | TRBJ2-2 | TRBV9 | once | TGTGCCAGCAGCGTGACAGGGCTGAACACCGGGGAGCTGTTTTTT | CASSVTGLNTGELFF
- | TRBJ2-1 | TRBV9 | - | TGTGCCAGCAGCGTAGAGTTCAGTTACAATGAGCAGTTCTTC | CASSVEFSYNEQFF
TRBD1 | TRBJ2-7 | TRBV5-4 | - | TGTGCCAGCAGCTTGGCGGGACAGGGATCCTACGAGCAGTACTTC | CASSLAGQGSYEQYF
- | TRBJ2-5 | TRBV7-2 | - | TGTGCCAGCAGCTTATATGTGCAAGAGACCCAGTACTTC | CASSLYVQETQYF
TRBD1 | TRBJ1-5 | TRBV28 | - | TGTGCCAGCTTGGGGACAGGGGGGGTATATAGCAATCAGCCCCAGCATTTT | CASLGTGGVYSNQPQHF
TRBD1 | TRBJ1-6 | TRBV18 | - | TGTGCCAGCTCACCCTCATCCAGGGGGGATTCACCCCTCCACTTT | CASSPSSRGDSPLHF
- | TRBJ1-4 | TRBV6-5 | - | TGTGCCAGCAGTTACTCGACTGGGGCCGCGAATGAAAAACTGTTTTTT | CASSYSTGAANEKLFF